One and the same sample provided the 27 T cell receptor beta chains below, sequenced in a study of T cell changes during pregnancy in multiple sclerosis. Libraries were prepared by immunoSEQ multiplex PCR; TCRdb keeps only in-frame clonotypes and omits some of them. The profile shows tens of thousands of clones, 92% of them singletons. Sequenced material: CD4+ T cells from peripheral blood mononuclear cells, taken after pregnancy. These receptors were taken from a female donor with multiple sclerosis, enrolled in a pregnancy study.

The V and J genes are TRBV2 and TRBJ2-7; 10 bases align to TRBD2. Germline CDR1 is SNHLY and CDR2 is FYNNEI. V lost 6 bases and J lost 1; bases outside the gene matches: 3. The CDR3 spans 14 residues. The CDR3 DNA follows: TGTGCCAGCAGGCCTAGCGGGGGTTCCTACGAGCAGTACTTC. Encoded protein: CASRPSGGSYEQYF.

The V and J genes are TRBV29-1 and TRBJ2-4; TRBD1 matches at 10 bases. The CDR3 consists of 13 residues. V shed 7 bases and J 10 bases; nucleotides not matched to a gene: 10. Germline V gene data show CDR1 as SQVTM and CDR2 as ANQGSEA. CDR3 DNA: TGCAGCGCCGGGCAGGGACAGGGGAAAATTCAGTACTTC. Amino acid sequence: CSAGQGQGKIQYF.

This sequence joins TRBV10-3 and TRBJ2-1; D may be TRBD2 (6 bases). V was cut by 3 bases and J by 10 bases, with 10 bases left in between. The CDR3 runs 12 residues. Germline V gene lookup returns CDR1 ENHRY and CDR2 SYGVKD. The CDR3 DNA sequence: TGTGCCATCAGTGAAACGGGGGTGGAGCAGTTCTTC. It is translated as CAISETGVEQFF.

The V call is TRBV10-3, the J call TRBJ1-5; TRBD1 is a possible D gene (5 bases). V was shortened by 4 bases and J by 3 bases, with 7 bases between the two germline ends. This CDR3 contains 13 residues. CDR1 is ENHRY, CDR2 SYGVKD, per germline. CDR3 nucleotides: TGTGCCATCAGTGTAGGGGTCAATCAGCCCCAGCATTTT. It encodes CAISVGVNQPQHF.

The CDR3 loop is CARKNQGNSYEQYF. The CDR3 region has the DNA TGTGCCAGAAAGAACCAGGGGAACTCCTACGAGCAGTACTTC. The rearrangement links TRBV30 to TRBJ2-7; D might be TRBD1 (6 bases). The CDR3 covers 14 residues. V gave up 8 bases and J gave up 0 bases, with 17 bases separating them. The germline gives CDR1 GTSNPN, CDR2 SVGIG (reference sequence).

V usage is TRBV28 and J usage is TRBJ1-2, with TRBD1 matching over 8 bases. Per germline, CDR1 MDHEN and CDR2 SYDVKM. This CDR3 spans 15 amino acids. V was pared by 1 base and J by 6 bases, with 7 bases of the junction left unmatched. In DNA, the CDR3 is TGTGCCAGCAGTTTATACGGGACAGGATGGGATGGCTACACCTTC. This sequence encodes CASSLYGTGWDGYTF.

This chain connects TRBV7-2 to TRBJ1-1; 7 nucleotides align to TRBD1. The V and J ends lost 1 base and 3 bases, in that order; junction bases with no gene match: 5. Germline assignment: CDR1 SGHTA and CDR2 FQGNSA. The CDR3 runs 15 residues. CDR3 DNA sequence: TGTGCCAGCAGCTTAGAGGGGGCGGGTTACACTGAAGCTTTCTTT. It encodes CASSLEGAGYTEAFF.

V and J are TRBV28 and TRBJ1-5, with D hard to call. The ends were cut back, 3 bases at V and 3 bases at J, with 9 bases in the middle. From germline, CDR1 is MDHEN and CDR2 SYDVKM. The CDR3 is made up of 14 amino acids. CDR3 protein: CASSLVQNNQPQHF. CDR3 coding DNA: TGTGCCAGCAGTTTGGTGCAGAACAATCAGCCCCAGCATTTT.

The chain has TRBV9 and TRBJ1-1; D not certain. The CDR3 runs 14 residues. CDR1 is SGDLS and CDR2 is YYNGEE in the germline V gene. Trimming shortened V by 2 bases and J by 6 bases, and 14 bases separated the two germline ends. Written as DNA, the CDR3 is TGTGCCAGCAGCGTGGAGGCCTTGTTCTCTGAAGCTTTCTTT. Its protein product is CASSVEALFSEAFF.

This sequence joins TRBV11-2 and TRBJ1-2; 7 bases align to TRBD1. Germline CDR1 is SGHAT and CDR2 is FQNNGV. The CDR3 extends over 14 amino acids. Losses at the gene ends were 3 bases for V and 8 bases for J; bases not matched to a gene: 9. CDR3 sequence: CASSFQAGGGGYTF. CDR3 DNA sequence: TGTGCCAGCAGCTTCCAGGCAGGGGGTGGGGGCTACACCTTC.

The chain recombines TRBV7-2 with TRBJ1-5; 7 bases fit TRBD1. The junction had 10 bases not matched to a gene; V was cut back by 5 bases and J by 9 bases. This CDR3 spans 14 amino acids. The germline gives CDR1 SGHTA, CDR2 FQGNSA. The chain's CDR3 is CASSMDRTSSPQHF. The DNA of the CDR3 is TGTGCCAGCAGCATGGACAGGACATCCTCGCCCCAGCATTTT. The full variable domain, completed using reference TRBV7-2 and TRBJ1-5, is GAGVSQSPSNKVTEKGKDVELRCDPISGHTALYWYRQSLGQGLEFLIYFQGNSAPDKSGLPSDRFSAERTGGSVSTLTIQRTQQEDSAVYLCASSMDRTSSPQHFGDGTRLSIL.

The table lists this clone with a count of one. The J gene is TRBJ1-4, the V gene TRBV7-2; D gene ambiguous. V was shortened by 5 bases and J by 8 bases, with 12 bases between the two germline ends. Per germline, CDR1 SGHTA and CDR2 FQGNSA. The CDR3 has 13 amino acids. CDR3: CASSRREGEKLFF. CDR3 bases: TGTGCCAGCAGCCGGAGGGAAGGCGAAAAACTGTTTTTT.

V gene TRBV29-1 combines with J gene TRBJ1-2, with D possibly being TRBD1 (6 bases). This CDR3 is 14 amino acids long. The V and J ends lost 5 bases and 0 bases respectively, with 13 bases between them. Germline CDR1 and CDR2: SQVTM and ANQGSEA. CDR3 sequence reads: CSVLQGNSNYGYTF. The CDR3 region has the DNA TGCAGCGTTTTACAGGGAAACTCTAACTATGGCTACACCTTC. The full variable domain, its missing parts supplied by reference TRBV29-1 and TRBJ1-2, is SAVISQKPSRDICQRGTSLTIQCQVDSQVTMMFWYRQQPGQSLTLIATANQGSEATYESGFVIDKFPISRPNLTFSTLTVSNMSPEDSSIYLCSVLQGNSNYGYTFGSGTRLTVV.

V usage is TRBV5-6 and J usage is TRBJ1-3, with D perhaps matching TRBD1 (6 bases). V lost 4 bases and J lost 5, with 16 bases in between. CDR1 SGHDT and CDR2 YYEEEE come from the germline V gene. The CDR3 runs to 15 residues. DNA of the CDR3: TGTGCCAGCAGCCCCATGCACGGGACAAGAAACACCATATATTTT. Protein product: CASSPMHGTRNTIYF.

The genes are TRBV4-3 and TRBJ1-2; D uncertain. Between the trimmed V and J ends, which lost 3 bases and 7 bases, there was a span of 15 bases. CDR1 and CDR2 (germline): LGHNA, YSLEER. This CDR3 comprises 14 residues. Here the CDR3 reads CASSQSGVSGGYTF. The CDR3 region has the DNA TGCGCCAGCAGCCAGAGCGGGGTATCGGGTGGCTACACCTTC.

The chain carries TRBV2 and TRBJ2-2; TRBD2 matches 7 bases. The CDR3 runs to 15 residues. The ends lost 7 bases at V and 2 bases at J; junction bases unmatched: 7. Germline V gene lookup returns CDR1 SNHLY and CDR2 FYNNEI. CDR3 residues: CASTWGGTNTGELFF. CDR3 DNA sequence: TGTGCCAGCACTTGGGGGGGGACCAACACCGGGGAGCTGTTTTTT.

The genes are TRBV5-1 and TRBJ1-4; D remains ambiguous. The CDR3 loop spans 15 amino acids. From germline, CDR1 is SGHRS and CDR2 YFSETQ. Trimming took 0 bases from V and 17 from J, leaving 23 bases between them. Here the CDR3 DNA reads TGCGCCAGCAGCTTGGGGTCCCCCCGAGATCGCCCCCTTTTTTTT. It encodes CASSLGSPRDRPLFF.

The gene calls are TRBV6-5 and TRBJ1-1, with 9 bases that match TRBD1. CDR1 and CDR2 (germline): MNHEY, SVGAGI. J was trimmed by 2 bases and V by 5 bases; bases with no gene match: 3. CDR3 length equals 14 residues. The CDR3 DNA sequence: TGTGCCAGCAGTACACAGGGGGCTAACACTGAAGCTTTCTTT. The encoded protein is CASSTQGANTEAFF.

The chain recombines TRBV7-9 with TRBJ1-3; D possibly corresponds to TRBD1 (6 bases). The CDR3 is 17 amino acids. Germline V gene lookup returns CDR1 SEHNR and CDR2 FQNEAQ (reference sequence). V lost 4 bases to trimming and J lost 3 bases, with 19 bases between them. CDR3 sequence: CASSSMAQGRIGNTIYF. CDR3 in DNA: TGTGCCAGCAGCTCCATGGCACAGGGTCGTATTGGAAACACCATATATTTT.

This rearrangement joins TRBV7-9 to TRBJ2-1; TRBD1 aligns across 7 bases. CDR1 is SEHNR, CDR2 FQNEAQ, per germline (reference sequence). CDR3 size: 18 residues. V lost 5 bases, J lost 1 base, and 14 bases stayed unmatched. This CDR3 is CASSPGRDSWGSYNEQFF. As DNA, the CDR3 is TGTGCCAGCAGCCCTGGCAGGGACAGCTGGGGGTCCTACAATGAGCAGTTCTTC. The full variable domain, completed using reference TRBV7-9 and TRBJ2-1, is DTGVSQNPRHKITKRGQNVTFRCDPISEHNRLYWYRQTLGQGPEFLTYFQNEAQLEKSRLLSDRFSAERPKGSFSTLEIQRTEQGDSAMYLCASSPGRDSWGSYNEQFFGPGTRLTVL.

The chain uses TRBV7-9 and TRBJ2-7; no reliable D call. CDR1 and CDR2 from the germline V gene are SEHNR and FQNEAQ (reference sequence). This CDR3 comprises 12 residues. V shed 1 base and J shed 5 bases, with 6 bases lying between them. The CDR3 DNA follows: TGTGCCAGCAGCTTAGTGCAGGACGAGCAGTACTTC. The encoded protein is CASSLVQDEQYF.

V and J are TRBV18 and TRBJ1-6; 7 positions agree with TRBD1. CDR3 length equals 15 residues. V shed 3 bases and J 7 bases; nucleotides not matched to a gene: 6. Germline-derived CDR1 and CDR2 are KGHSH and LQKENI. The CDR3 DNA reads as TGTGCCAGCTCACCCTTGGACAGGCCGAATTCACCCCTCCACTTT. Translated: CASSPLDRPNSPLHF.

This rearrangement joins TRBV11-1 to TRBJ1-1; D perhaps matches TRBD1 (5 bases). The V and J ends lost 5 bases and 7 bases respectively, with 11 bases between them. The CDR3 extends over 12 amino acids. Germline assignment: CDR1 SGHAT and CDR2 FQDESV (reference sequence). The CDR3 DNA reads TGTGCCAGCAGCCCCGGGGGGGGTGAAGCTTTCTTT. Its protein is CASSPGGGEAFF.

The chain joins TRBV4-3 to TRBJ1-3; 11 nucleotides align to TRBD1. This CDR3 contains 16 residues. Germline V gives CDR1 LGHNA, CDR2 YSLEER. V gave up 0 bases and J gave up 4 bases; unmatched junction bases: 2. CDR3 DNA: TGCGCCAGCAGCCAAGATTGGGACAGGGGGGGAAACACCATATATTTT. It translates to CASSQDWDRGGNTIYF.

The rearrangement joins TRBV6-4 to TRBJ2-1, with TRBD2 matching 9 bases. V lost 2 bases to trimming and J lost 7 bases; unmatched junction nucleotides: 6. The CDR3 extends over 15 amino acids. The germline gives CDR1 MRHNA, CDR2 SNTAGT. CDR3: CASSDGGGALNEQFF. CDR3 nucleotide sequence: TGTGCCAGCAGTGACGGCGGGGGGGCCTTGAATGAGCAGTTCTTC.

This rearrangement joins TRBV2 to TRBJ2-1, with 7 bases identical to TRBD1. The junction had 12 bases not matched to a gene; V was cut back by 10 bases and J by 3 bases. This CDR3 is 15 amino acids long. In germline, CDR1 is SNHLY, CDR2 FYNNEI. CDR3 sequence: CATGRDRDSYNEQFF. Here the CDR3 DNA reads TGTGCCACCGGAAGAGACCGGGACAGCTACAATGAGCAGTTCTTC.

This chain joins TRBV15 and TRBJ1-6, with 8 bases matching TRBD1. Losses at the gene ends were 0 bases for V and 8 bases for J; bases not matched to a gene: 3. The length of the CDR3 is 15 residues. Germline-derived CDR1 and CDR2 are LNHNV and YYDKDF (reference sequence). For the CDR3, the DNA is TGTGCCACCAGCAGAGAGGACAGGGCGTATTCACCCCTCCACTTT. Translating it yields CATSREDRAYSPLHF. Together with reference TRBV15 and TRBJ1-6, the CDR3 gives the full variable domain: DAMVIQNPRYQVTQFGKPVTLSCSQTLNHNVMYWYQQKSSQAPKLLFHYYDKDFNNEADTPDNFQSRRPNTSFCFLDIRSPGLGDTAMYLCATSREDRAYSPLHFGNGTRLTVT.